These T cell receptor beta chains were read from a single sample in a study of shared clonotypes between healthy human individuals. Generated by immunoSEQ multiplex PCR, the TCRdb table keeps only in-frame clones and is missing some. The sample consists of about 2.5 million clones, around 93% of them appearing once. The sequenced sample was naive CD4+ T cells from PBMCs. These receptors were collected from a man aged 18 to 29 in good health. Some clones in this sample may be carry-over from other donors' samples. CDR3s include the opening cysteine and the closing phenylalanine or tryptophan. Each record gives: V gene, clone size, J gene, D gene, CDR3 protein, CDR3 DNA. A D gene is named only where the DNA matches it firmly. Rows give clone size only sometimes, using once, few, many, or a class for an expanded clone.

TRBV9	-	TRBJ2-1	TRBD2	CASSEGGTSGRNEQFF	TGTGCCAGCAGCGAAGGTGGGACTAGCGGGAGGAATGAGCAGTTCTTC
TRBV6-5	-	TRBJ1-1	-	CATRRIQVNTEAFF	TGTGCCACACGTAGAATACAGGTGAACACTGAAGCTTTCTTT
TRBV20-1	-	TRBJ1-2	-	CSASRYPGYTF	TGCAGTGCTAGTCGTTACCCTGGCTACACCTTC
TRBV5-1	-	TRBJ1-4	-	CASSWQGTTNEKLFF	TGCGCCAGCAGCTGGCAGGGGACAACTAATGAAAAACTGTTTTTT
TRBV5-1	-	TRBJ2-7	-	CASRTGTDSYEQYF	TGCGCCAGCAGAACCGGGACGGATTCCTACGAGCAGTACTTC
TRBV2	-	TRBJ2-5	-	CASRRDLEREQYF	TGTGCCAGCAGGAGGGACCTTGAGAGAGAGCAGTACTTC
TRBV5-6	-	TRBJ2-3	-	CASSQGAYTQYF	TGTGCCAGCAGCCAAGGGGCTTATACGCAGTATTTT
TRBV7-3	-	TRBJ2-2	-	CASSLLTVRGLQGTGELFF	TGTGCCAGCAGCTTATTGACAGTTCGTGGTCTTCAGGGAACCGGGGAGCTGTTTTTT
TRBV5-1	once	TRBJ2-3	TRBD1	CASSPTGGVPTDTQYF	TGCGCCAGCAGCCCGACAGGGGGGGTTCCCACAGATACGCAGTATTTT
TRBV6-1	-	TRBJ2-6	-	CASSERVGGANVLTF	TGTGCCAGCAGTGAAAGGGTTGGTGGGGCCAACGTCCTGACTTTC
TRBV6-1	-	TRBJ1-5	-	CASTGGVSNQPQHF	TGTGCCAGCACTGGGGGGGTTAGCAATCAGCCCCAGCATTTT
TRBV5-4	-	TRBJ2-3	-	CASSLEGVGDTQYF	TGTGCCAGCAGCTTGGAGGGGGTTGGAGATACGCAGTATTTT